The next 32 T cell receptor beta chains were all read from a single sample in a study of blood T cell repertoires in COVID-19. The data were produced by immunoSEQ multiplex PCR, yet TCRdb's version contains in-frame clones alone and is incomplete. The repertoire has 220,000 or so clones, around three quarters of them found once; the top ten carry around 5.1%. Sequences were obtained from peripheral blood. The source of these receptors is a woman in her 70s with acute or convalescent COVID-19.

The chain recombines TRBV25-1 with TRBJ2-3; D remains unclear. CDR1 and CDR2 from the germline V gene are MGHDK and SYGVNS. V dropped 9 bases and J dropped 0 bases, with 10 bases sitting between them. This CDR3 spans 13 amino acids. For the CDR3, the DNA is TGTGCCAGTAGTAGAGGAAGCACAGATACGCAGTATTTT. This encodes CASSRGSTDTQYF. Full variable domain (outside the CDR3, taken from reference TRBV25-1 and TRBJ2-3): EADIYQTPRYLVIGTGKKITLECSQTMGHDKMYWYQQDPGMELHLIHYSYGVNSTEKGDLSSESTVSRIRTEHFPLTLESARPSHTSQYLCASSRGSTDTQYFGPGTRLTVL.

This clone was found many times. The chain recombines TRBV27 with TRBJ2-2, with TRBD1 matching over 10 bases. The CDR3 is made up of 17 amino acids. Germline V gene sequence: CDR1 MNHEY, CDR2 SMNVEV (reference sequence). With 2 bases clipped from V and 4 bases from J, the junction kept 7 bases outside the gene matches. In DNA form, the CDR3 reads TGTGCCAGCAGTTTAAATCCGGACAGGGGGAGCACCGGGGAGCTGTTTTTT. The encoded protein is CASSLNPDRGSTGELFF.

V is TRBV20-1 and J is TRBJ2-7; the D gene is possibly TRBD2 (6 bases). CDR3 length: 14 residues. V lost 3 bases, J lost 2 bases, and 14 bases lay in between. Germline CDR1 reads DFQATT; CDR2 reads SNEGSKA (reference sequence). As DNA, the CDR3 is TGCAGTGCTAGTACACACGGGGGTACCTACGAGCAGTACTTC. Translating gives CSASTHGGTYEQYF.

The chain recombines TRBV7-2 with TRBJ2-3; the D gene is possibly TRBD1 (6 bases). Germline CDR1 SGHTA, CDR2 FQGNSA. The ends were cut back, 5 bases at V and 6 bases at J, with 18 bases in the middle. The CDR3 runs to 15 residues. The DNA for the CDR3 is TGTGCCAGCAGCCCCCAAGCGCGCCAGGGGGATACGCAGTATTTT. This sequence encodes CASSPQARQGDTQYF.

The CDR3 region is CATSRDTRSTDTQYF. CDR3 bases: TGTGCCACCAGCAGAGATACCAGGAGCACAGATACGCAGTATTTT. The rearrangement links TRBV15 to TRBJ2-3, with D unresolved. The CDR3 loop spans 15 amino acids. Germline assignment: CDR1 LNHNV and CDR2 YYDKDF (reference sequence). Trimming took 0 bases from V and 0 from J, leaving 7 bases between them.

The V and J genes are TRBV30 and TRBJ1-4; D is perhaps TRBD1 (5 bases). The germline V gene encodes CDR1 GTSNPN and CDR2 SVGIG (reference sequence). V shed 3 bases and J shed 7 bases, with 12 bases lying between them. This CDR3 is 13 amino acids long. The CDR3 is CAWRRAGGEKLFF. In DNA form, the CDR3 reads TGTGCCTGGAGGAGGGCCGGGGGTGAAAAACTGTTTTTT.

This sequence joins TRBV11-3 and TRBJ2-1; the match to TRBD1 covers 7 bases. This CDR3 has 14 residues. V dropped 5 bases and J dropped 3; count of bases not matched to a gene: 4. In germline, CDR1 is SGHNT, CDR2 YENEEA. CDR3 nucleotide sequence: TGTGCCAGCAGCCCCGGGACAGTCTACAATGAGCAGTTCTTC. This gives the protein CASSPGTVYNEQFF.

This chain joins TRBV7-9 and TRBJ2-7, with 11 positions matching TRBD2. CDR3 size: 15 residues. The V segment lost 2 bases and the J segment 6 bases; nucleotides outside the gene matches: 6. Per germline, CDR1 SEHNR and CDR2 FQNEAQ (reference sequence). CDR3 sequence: CASSLTSGSTGEQYF. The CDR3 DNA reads TGTGCCAGCAGCTTAACTAGCGGGAGTACCGGCGAGCAGTACTTC.

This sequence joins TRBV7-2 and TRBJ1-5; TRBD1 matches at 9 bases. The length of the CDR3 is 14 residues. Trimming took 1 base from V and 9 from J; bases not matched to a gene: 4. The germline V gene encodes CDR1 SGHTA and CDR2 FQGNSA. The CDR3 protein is CASSLGDREGPQHF. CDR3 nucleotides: TGTGCCAGCAGCTTAGGGGACAGGGAAGGGCCCCAGCATTTT.

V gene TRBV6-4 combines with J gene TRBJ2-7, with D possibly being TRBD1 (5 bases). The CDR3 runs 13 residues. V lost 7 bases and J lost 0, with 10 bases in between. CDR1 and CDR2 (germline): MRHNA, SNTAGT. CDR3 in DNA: TGTGCCAGCACTGCGACAGCCTCCTACGAGCAGTACTTC. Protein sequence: CASTATASYEQYF.

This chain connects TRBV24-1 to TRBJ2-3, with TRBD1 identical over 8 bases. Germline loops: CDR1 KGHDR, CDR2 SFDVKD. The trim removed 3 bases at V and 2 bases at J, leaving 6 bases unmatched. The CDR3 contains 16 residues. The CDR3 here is CATSDTWTGNTDTQYF. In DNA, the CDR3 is TGTGCCACCAGTGATACTTGGACAGGGAACACAGATACGCAGTATTTT.

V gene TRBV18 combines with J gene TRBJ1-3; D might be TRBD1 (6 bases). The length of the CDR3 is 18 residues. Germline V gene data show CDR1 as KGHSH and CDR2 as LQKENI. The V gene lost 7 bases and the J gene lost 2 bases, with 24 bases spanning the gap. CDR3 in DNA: TGTGCCAGCTTAAAACAGGGTAGATTCAGTCGCGCTGGAAACACCATATATTTT. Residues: CASLKQGRFSRAGNTIYF.

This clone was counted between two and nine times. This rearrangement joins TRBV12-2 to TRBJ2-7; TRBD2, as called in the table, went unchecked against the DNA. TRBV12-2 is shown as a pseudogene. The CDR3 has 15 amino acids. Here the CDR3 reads CASRLRLAGAYEQYF. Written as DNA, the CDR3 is TGTGCAAGTCGCTTACGGCTAGCGGGAGCTTACGAGCAGTACTTC.

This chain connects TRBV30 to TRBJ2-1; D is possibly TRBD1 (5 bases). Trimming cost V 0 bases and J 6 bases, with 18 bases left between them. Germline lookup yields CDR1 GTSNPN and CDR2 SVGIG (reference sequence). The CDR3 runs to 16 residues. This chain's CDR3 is CAWSVRSGLAVNEQFF. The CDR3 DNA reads TGTGCCTGGAGTGTACGTTCAGGGTTAGCAGTCAATGAGCAGTTCTTC.

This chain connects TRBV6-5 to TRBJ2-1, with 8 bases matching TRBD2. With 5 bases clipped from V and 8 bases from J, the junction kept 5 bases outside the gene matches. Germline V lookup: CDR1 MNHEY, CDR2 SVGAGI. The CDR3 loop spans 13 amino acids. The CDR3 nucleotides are TGTGCCAGCAGTCCCGGGAGGGGCCATGAGCAGTTCTTC. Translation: CASSPGRGHEQFF.

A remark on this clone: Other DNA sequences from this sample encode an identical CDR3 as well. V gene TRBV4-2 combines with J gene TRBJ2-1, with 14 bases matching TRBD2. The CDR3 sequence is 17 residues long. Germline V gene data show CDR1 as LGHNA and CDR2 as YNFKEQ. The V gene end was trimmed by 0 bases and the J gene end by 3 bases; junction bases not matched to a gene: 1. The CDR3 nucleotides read TGTGCCAGCAGCCAAGATGGACTAGCGGGGGGCTACAATGAGCAGTTCTTC. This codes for CASSQDGLAGGYNEQFF.

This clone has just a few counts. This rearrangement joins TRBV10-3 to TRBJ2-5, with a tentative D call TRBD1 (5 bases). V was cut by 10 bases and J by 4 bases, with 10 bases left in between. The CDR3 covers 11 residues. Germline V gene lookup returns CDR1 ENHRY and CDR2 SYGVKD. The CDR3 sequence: CATMGRETQYF. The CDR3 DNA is TGTGCCACCATGGGGCGAGAGACCCAGTACTTC.

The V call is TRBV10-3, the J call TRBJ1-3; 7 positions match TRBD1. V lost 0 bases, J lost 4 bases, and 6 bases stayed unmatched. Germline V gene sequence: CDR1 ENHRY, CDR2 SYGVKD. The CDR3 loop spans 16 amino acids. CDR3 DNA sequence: TGTGCCATCAGTGAGTCAAGACCGACAGGGGGAAACACCATATATTTT. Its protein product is CAISESRPTGGNTIYF.

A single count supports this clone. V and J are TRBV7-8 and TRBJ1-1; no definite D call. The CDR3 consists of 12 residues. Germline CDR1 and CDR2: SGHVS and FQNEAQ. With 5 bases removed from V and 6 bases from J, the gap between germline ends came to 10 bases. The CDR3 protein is CASSHGLAEAFF. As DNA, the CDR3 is TGTGCCAGCAGCCACGGACTCGCTGAAGCTTTCTTT.

The CDR3 here is CAISEREGTGELFF. The CDR3 DNA reads TGTGCCATCAGTGAGCGGGAGGGGACCGGGGAGCTGTTTTTT. V usage is TRBV10-3 and J usage is TRBJ2-2, with 8 nucleotides matching TRBD2. The trim removed 2 bases at V and 5 bases at J, leaving 1 base unmatched. CDR1 is ENHRY and CDR2 is SYGVKD in the germline V gene. The CDR3 extends over 14 amino acids.

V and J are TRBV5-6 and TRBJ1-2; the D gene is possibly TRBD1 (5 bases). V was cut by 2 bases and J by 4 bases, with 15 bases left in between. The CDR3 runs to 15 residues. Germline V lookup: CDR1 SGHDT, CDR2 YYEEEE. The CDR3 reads CASSLMQGPGYGYTF. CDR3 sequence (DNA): TGTGCCAGCAGCTTAATGCAGGGCCCTGGCTATGGCTACACCTTC.

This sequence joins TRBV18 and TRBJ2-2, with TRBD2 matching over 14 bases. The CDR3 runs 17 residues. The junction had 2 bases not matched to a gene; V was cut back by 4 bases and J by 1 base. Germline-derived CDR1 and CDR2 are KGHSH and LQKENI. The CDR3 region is CASSQGLAGVNTGELFF. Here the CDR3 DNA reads TGTGCCAGCTCACAGGGACTAGCGGGAGTGAACACCGGGGAGCTGTTTTTT.

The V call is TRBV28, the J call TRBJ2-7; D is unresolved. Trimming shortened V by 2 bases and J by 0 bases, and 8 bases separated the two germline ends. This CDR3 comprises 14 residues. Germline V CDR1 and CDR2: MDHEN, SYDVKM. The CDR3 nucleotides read TGTGCCAGCAGTTTAGCTAGTGTCTCCTACGAGCAGTACTTC. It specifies CASSLASVSYEQYF. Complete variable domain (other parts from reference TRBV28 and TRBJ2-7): DVKVTQSSRYLVKRTGEKVFLECVQDMDHENMFWYRQDPGLGLRLIYFSYDVKMKEKGDIPEGYSVSREKKERFSLILESASTNQTSMYLCASSLASVSYEQYFGPGTRLTVT.

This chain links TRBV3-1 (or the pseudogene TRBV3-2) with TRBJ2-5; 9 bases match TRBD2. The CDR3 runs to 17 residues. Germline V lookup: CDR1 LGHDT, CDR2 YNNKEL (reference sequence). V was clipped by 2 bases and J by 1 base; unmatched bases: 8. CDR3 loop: CASSQWASGVTQETQYF. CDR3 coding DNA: TGTGCCAGCAGCCAATGGGCTAGCGGGGTCACCCAAGAGACCCAGTACTTC.

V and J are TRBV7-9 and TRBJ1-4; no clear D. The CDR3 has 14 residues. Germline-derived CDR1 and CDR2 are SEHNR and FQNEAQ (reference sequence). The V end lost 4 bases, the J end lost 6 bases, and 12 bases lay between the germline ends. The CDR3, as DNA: TGTGCCAGCAGCTCCGAGGTCTTGGATGAAAAACTGTTTTTT. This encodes CASSSEVLDEKLFF.

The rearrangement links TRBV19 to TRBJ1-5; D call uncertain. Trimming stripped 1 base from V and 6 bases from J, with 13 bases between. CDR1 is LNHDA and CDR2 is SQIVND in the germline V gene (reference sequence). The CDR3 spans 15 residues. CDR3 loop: CASSIGLQVGQPQHF. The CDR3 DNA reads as TGTGCCAGTAGTATAGGATTGCAGGTGGGTCAGCCCCAGCATTTT. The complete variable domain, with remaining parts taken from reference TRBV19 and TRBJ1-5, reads DGGITQSPKYLFRKEGQNVTLSCEQNLNHDAMYWYRQDPGQGLRLIYYSQIVNDFQKGDIAEGYSVSREKKESFPLTVTSAQKNPTAFYLCASSIGLQVGQPQHFGDGTRLSIL.

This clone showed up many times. The CDR3 spells CASGGSNRGHDTEAFF. DNA of the CDR3: TGTGCCAGCGGGGGATCAAACAGGGGGCACGACACTGAAGCTTTCTTT. The J gene is TRBJ1-1, the V gene TRBV2; 9 bases line up with TRBD1. CDR3 length: 16 amino acids. Trimming cost V 8 bases and J 3 bases; bases outside gene matches: 13. CDR1 SNHLY and CDR2 FYNNEI come from the germline V gene.

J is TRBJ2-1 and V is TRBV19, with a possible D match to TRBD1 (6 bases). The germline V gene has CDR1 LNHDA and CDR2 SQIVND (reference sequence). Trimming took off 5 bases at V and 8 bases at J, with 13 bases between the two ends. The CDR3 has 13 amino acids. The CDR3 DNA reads TGTGCCAGTAGTGGGACAAATCGAGATGAGCAGTTCTTC. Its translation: CASSGTNRDEQFF.

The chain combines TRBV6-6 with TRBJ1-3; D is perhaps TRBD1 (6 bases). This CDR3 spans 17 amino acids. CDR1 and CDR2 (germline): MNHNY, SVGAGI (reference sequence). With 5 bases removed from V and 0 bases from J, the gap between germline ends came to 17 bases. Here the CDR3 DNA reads TGTGCCAGCAGTCCGTCCGAAGGACAGTCCTCTGGAAACACCATATATTTT. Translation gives CASSPSEGQSSGNTIYF.

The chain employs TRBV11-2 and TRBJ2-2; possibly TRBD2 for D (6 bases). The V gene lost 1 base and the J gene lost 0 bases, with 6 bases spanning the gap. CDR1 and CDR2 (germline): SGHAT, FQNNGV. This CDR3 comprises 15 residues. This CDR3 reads CASSLGGTNTGELFF. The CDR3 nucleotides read TGTGCCAGCAGCTTAGGCGGGACGAACACCGGGGAGCTGTTTTTT.

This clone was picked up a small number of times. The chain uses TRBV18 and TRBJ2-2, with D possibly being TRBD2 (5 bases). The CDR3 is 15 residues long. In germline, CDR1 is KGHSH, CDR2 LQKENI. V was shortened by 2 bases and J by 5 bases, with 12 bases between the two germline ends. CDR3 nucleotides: TGTGCCAGCTCACCAGAAAGTCGGGAAACCGGGGAGCTGTTTTTT. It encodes CASSPESRETGELFF.

As DNA, the CDR3 is TGTGCCAGCAGCGTAGCCGGGACAGGGTATGGCTACACCTTC. Amino acids: CASSVAGTGYGYTF. The genes are TRBV9 and TRBJ1-2, with 9 bases aligning to TRBD1. The CDR3 totals 14 residues. Germline CDR1 and CDR2: SGDLS and YYNGEE. With V trimmed by 0 bases and J by 5 bases, 2 bases remained unmatched.